This TCR beta chain was captured by sequencing in a study of T-cell memory formation after mild COVID-19. The CDR3 consists of 15 residues. The ends were cut back, 3 bases at V and 8 bases at J, with 16 bases in the middle. The V gene's germline CDR1 is SEHNR and CDR2 FQNEAQ (reference sequence). Via MiXCR, TCRdb re-called the 5' RACE reads, giving one row per CDR3 protein. This sample carries fewer than 50,000 distinct CDR3 sequences, more than 7% of them seen once, and the ten largest clones take 1.2% to 1.5%. V gene TRBV7-9 combines with J gene TRBJ2-2; D may be TRBD1 (5 bases). This TCR was sampled from a man aged 18 to 35 who had mild COVID-19 (a few samples of this study predate the infection). Cell type and time point are not known. Sequenced material: PBMCs or a T cell subset sorted from them (not recorded which). This CDR3 reads CASSLPRFGHGELFF. CDR3 nucleotide sequence: TGTGCCAGCAGCTTGCCTCGGTTTGGACATGGGGAGCTGTTTTTT.